This T cell receptor (beta chain) was recorded in a study of T-cell memory formation after mild COVID-19. Study-level results: CD4/CD8 balance held among clones contracting day 15 to 85, and later expanders leaned CD4+. Certain responding clones were present in pre-infection memory, suggesting participation of cross-reactive memory.

MiXCR, applied by TCRdb to the 5' RACE reads, yields one record per CDR3 protein. Of 360,000 or so distinct CDR3 sequences listed, 25% to 30% were seen once; the top ten hold roughly 14%. This clonotype was observed at least ten times. Its antigen remains unidentified. The TCR comes from an adult woman who had mild COVID-19 (a few samples of this study predate the infection). Cell type and time point are not known. The sample was PBMCs or a T cell subset sorted from them (not recorded which).

The CDR3 loop is CSARAWAGRTDTEAFF. The DNA of the CDR3 is TGCAGTGCTAGAGCTTGGGCGGGTCGTACCGACACTGAAGCTTTCTTT. The rearrangement links TRBV20-1 to TRBJ1-1; no clear D. V was trimmed by 1 base and J by 3 bases, leaving 18 bases between them. In germline, CDR1 is DFQATT, CDR2 SNEGSKA (reference sequence). This CDR3 is 16 amino acids long.